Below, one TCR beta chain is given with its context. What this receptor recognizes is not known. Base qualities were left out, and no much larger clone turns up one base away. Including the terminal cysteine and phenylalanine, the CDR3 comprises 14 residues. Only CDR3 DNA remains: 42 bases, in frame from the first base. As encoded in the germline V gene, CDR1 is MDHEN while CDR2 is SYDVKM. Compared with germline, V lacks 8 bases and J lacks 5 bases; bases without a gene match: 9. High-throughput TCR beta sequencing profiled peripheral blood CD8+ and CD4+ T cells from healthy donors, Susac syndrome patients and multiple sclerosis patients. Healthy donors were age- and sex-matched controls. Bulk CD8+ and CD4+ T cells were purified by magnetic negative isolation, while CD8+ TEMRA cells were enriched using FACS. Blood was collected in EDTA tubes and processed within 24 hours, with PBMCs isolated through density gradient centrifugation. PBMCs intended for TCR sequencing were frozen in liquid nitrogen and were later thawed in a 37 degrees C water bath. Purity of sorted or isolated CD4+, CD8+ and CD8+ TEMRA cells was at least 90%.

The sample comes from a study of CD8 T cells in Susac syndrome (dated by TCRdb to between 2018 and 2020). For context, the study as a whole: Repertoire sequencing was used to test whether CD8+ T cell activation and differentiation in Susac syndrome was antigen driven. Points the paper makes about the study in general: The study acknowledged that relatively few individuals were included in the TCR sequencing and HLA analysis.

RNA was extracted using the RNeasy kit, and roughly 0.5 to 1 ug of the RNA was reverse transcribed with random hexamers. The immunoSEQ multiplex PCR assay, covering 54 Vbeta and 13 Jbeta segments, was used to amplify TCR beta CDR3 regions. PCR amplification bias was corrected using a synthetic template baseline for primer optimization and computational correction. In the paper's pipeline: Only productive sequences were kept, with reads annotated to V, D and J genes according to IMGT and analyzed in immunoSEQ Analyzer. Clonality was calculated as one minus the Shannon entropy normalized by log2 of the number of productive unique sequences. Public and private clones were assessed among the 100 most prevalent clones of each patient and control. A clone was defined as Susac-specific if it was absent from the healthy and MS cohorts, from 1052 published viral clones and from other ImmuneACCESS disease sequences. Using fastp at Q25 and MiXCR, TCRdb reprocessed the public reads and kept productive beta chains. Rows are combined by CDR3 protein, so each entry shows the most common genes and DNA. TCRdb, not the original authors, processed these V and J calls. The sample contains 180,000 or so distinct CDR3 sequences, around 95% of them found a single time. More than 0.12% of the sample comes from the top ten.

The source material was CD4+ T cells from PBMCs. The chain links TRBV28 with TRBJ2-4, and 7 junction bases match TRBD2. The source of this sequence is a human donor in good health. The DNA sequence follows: TGTGCCAGCTCCCCGGCGGGGGACGAAAACATTCAGTACTTC. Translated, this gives CASSPAGDENIQYF.